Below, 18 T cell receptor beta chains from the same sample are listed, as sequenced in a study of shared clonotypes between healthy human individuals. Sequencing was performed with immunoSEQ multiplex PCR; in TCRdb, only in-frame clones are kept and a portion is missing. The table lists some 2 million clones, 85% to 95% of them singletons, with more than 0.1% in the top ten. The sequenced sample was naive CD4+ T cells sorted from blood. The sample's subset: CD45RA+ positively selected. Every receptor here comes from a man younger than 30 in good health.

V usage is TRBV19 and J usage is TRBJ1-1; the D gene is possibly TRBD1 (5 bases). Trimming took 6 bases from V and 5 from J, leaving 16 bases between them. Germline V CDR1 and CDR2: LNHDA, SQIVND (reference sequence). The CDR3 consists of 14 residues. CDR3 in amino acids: CASRSGGVQTEAFF. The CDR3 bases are TGTGCCAGTAGATCTGGGGGTGTACAGACTGAAGCTTTCTTT. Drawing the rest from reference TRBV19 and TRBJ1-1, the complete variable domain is DGGITQSPKYLFRKEGQNVTLSCEQNLNHDAMYWYRQDPGQGLRLIYYSQIVNDFQKGDIAEGYSVSREKKESFPLTVTSAQKNPTAFYLCASRSGGVQTEAFFGQGTRLTVV.

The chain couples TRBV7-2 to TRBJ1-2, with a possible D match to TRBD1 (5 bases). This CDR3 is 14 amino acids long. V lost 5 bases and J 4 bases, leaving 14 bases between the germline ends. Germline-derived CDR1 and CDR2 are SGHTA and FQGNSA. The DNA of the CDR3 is TGTGCCAGCAGCGCCTACGGGACCCCCTATGGCTACACCTTC. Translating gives CASSAYGTPYGYTF.

CDR3 loop: CASSLSSAYEQYF. CDR3 DNA: TGTGCCAGCAGCCTTTCGTCCGCCTACGAGCAGTACTTC. The chain has TRBV7-2 and TRBJ2-7; no reliable D call. The CDR3 has 13 residues. The V end lost 5 bases, the J end lost 2 bases, and 10 bases lay between the germline ends. Germline-derived CDR1 and CDR2 are SGHTA and FQGNSA.

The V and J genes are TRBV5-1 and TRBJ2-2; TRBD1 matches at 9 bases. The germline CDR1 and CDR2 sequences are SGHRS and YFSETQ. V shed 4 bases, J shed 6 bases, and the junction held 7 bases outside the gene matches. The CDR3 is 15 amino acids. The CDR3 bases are TGCGCCAGCAGCCGTTGGACAGGGGCGGCCGGGGAGCTGTTTTTT. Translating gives CASSRWTGAAGELFF.

The CDR3 protein is CSVVGGRSGEKLFF. Here the CDR3 DNA reads TGCAGCGTTGTGGGAGGGAGGTCGGGTGAAAAACTGTTTTTT. The chain recombines TRBV29-1 with TRBJ1-4; D is undetermined. The CDR3 extends over 14 amino acids. The germline CDR1 and CDR2 sequences are SQVTM and ANQGSEA. Trimming stripped 4 bases from V and 7 bases from J, with 16 bases between.

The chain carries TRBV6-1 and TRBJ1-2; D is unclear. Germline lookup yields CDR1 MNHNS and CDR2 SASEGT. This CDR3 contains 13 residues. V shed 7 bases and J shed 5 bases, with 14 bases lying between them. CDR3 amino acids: CASTGDKSYGYTF. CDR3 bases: TGTGCCAGCACAGGAGACAAGTCGTATGGCTACACCTTC.

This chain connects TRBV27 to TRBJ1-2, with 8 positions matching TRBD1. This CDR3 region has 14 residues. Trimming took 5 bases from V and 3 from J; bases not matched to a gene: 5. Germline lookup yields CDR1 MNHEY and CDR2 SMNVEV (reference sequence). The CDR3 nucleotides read TGTGCCAGCAGTACTAACAGGGGGTACTATGGCTACACCTTC. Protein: CASSTNRGYYGYTF.

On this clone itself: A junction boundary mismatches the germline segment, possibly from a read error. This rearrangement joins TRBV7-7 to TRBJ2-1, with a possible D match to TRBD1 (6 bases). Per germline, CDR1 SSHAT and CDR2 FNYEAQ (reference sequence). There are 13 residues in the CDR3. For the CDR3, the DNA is TGTGCTAGCAGCTTGGACAGATACAATGAGCAGTTCTTC. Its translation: CASSLDRYNEQFF.

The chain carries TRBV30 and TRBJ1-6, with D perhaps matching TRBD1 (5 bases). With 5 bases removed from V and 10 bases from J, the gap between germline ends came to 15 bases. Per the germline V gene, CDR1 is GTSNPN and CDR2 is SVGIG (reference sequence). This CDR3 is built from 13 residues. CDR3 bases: TGTGCCTGGGGCCGGGACTCTGACTCACCCCTCCACTTT. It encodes CAWGRDSDSPLHF.

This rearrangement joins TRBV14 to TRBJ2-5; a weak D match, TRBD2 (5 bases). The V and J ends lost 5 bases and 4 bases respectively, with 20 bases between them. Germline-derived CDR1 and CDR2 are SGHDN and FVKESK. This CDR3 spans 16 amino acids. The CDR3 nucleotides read TGTGCCAGCAGCGTAGACCGGGGTTTGAGGACAGAGACCCAGTACTTC. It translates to CASSVDRGLRTETQYF.

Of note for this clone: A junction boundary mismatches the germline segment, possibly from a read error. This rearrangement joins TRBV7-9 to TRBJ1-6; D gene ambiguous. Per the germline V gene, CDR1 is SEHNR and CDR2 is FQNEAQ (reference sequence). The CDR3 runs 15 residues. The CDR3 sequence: CASSLAGVDNSPLHF. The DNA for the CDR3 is TGTGCCAGCAGCCTAGCCGGGGTGGATAATTCACCCCTCCACTTT.

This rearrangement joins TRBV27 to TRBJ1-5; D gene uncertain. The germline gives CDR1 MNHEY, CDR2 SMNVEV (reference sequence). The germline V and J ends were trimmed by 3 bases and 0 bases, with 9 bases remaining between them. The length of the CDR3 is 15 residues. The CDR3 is CASSFKRNSNQPQHF. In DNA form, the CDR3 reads TGTGCCAGCAGTTTCAAAAGGAATAGCAATCAGCCCCAGCATTTT.

CDR3 sequence (DNA): TGTGCCAGCTCGAGATACAGGGAGGGTGAGCAGTTCTTC. It specifies CASSRYREGEQFF. The chain uses TRBV18 and TRBJ2-1, with D possibly matching TRBD2 (7 bases). This CDR3 is 13 amino acids long. The V end was cut by 6 bases, the J end by 9 bases, with 15 bases between. The germline gives CDR1 KGHSH, CDR2 LQKENI.

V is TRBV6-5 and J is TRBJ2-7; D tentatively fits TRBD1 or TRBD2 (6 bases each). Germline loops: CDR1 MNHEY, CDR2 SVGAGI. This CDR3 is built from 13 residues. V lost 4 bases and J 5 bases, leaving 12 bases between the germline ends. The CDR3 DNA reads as TGTGCCAGCAGTTTGGGGGGCCGTCACGAGCAGTACTTC. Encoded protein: CASSLGGRHEQYF.

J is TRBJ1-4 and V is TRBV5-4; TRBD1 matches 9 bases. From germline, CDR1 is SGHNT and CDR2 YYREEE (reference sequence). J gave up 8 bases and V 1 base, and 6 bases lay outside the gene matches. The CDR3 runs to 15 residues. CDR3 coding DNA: TGTGCCAGCAGCTTGAATACAGGGGGCCAAGAAAAACTGTTTTTT. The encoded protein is CASSLNTGGQEKLFF.

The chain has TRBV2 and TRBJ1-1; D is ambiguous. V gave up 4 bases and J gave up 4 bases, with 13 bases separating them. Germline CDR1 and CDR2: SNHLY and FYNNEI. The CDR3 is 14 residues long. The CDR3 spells CASSAQQELTEAFF. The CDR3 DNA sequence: TGTGCCAGCAGTGCTCAGCAGGAGCTCACTGAAGCTTTCTTT.

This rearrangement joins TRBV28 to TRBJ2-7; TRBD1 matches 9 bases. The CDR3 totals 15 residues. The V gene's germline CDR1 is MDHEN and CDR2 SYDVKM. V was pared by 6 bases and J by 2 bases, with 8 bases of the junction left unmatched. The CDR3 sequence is CASRPRDRAPYEQYF. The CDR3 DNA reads TGTGCCAGCAGGCCGAGGGACAGGGCCCCCTACGAGCAGTACTTC.

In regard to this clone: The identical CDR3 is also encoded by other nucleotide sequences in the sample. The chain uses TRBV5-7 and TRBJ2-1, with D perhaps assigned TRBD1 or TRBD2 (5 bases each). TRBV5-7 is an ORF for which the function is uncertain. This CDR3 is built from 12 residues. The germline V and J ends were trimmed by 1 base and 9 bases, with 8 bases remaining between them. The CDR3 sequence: CASSLKGSEQFF. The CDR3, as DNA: TGTGCCAGCAGCTTGAAGGGGAGTGAGCAGTTCTTC.